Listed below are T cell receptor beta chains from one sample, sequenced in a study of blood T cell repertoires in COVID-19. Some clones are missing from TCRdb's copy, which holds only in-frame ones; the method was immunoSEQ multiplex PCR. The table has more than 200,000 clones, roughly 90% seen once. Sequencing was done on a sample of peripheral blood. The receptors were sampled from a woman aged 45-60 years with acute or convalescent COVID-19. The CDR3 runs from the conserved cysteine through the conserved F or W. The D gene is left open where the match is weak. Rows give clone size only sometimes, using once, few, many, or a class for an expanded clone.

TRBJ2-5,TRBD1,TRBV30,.,TGTGCCTGGAGTGGGGGGACAGGGCGGAAGGAGACCCAGTACTTC,CAWSGGTGRKETQYF
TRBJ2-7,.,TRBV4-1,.,TGCGCCAGCAGCCAACCCGGATCCGGGACAACAGGGCAGTACTTC,CASSQPGSGTTGQYF
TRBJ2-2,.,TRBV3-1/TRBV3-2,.,TGTGCCAGCAGCCGACTAACCGGGGAGCTGTTTTTT,CASSRLTGELFF
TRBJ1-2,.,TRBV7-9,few,TGTGCCAGCAGCCCCCCCACGTTCCCCAGTGGCTACACCTTC,CASSPPTFPSGYTF
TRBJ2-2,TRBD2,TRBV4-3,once,TGCGCCAGCAGCCAAGGGACTAGCGGCACCGGGGAGCTGTTTTTT,CASSQGTSGTGELFF
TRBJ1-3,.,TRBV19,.,TGTGCCAGTAGTCTACTCGGGAACACCATATATTTT,CASSLLGNTIYF
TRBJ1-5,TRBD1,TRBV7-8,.,TGTGCCAGCAGCATCTCTGACAGGGGTAGCAATCAGCCCCAGCATTTT,CASSISDRGSNQPQHF
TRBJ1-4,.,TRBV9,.,TGTGCCAGCAGCGTAGGGTCGACCGGGACTAATGAAAAACTGTTTTTT,CASSVGSTGTNEKLFF
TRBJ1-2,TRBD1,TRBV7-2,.,TGTGCCAGCAGCTTGGGAGTGGGGACAGCTTATGGCTACACCTTC,CASSLGVGTAYGYTF
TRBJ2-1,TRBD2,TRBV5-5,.,TGTGCCAGCAGCTTGGTACCCCTTAGCGGGGGGATTAACAATGAGCAGTTCTTC,CASSLVPLSGGINNEQFF
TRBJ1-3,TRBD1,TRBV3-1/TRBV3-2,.,TGTGCCAGCAGCCAATCATCCTTCCAGGGGGGCTCTGGAAACACCATATATTTT,CASSQSSFQGGSGNTIYF
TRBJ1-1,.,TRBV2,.,TGTGCCAGCATTAGAACGACAGTGTGGACTGAAGCTTTCTTT,CASIRTTVWTEAFF
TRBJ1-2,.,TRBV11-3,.,TGTATTGTGGGGCACTATGGCTACACCTTC,CIVGHYGYTF
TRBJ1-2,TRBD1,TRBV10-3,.,TGTGCCATCAGGGGCGGGGACAGTCTAGGCGGCTATGGCTACACCTTC,CAIRGGDSLGGYGYTF
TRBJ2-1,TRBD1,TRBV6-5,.,TGTGCCAGCAGGAGGACAGGGAACAATGAGCAGTTCTTC,CASRRTGNNEQFF
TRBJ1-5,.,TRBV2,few,TGTGCCAGCGGACAGCCAAATCAGCCCCAGCATTTT,CASGQPNQPQHF
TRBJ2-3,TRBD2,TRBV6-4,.,TGTGCCAGCAGTGAACTAGCGGGGGCGGATACGCAGTATTTT,CASSELAGADTQYF
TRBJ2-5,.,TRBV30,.,TGTGCCTGGAGTGTAAGCATCGAGACCCAGTACTTC,CAWSVSIETQYF
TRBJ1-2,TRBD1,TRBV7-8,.,TGTGCCAGCAGCACGACAGGGGGCCGCAACTATGGCTACACCTTC,CASSTTGGRNYGYTF
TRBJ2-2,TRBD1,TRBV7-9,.,TGTGCCAGCAGCTCCCGAAGGGGGCAGGCGCTAAACACCGGGGAGCTGTTTTTT,CASSSRRGQALNTGELFF
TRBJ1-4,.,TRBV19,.,TGTGCCAGTAGGGATCTAGGAGTTAGCCTCAATGAAAAACTGTTTTTT,CASRDLGVSLNEKLFF
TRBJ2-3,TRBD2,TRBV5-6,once,TGTGCCAGCAGCTTGTACCGGGGGGGCAAGGCAGATACGCAGTATTTT,CASSLYRGGKADTQYF
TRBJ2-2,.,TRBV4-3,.,TGCGCCAGCAGCCAAGATCTAGTACCCGGGGAGCTGTTTTTT,CASSQDLVPGELFF
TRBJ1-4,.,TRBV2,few,TGTGCCAGCAGTGAAGCGGGTGGTTGGGAGGCTAATGAAAAACTGTTTTTT,CASSEAGGWEANEKLFF